One sample yielded the 10 T cell receptor beta chains listed below, sequenced in a study of beta chain features in type 1 diabetes. General study findings and limits: There was a moderate but significant shortening of TCRB CDR3s in all four CD4+ subsets of Type 1 diabetes patients.

Expressed TCRB transcripts were sequenced because the isolated RNA had all been reverse transcribed beforehand. The assay was immunoSEQ multiplex PCR, and TCRdb's table has in-frame clones only and misses some. The repertoire includes under 850,000 clones, roughly 13% of them detected once, and about 0.02% sits in the top ten. No antigen has been identified for these receptors. Sequenced sample: naive CD4+ T cells from blood. These TCRs come from a man between 18 and 29 years old with type 1 diabetes.

The CDR3 spells CASSPPRDSEAKNIQYF. In DNA, the CDR3 is TGTGCCAGCTCACCACCGAGGGACTCAGAAGCCAAAAACATTCAGTACTTC. The chain employs TRBV18 and TRBJ2-4; maybe TRBD2 (6 bases). V was cut by 0 bases and J by 0 bases, with 12 bases left in between. The CDR3 has 17 residues. Germline CDR1 KGHSH, CDR2 LQKENI.

V gene TRBV7-2 combines with J gene TRBJ2-2; D tentatively reads TRBD1 or TRBD2 (5 bases each). The CDR3 covers 14 residues. Germline V gene lookup returns CDR1 SGHTA and CDR2 FQGNSA. The ends were cut back, 6 bases at V and 6 bases at J, with 14 bases in the middle. This chain's CDR3 is CASRRAQGAGELFF. The CDR3 bases are TGTGCCAGCAGGCGGGCCCAGGGAGCCGGGGAGCTGTTTTTT.

This clone has a handful of counts. The chain recombines TRBV10-1 with TRBJ1-1, with D possibly being TRBD1 (6 bases). This CDR3 spans 13 amino acids. Germline CDR1 WNHNN, CDR2 SYGVQD (reference sequence). Trimming stripped 6 bases from V and 4 bases from J, with 12 bases between. The CDR3: CASRGHPSTEAFF. DNA of the CDR3: TGCGCCAGCAGGGGACACCCGTCCACTGAAGCTTTCTTT.

This clone was observed a handful of times. The chain links TRBV5-1 to TRBJ2-3, with D possibly called TRBD1 or TRBD2 (6 bases each). The V and J ends lost 0 bases and 2 bases respectively, with 10 bases between them. Germline V gives CDR1 SGHRS, CDR2 YFSETQ. The CDR3 consists of 15 residues. The chain's CDR3 is CASSLGGGTTDTQYF. The DNA for the CDR3 is TGCGCCAGCAGCTTGGGAGGGGGGACCACAGATACGCAGTATTTT. The full variable domain, with the rest looked up from reference TRBV5-1 and TRBJ2-3, is KAGVTQTPRYLIKTRGQQVTLSCSPISGHRSVSWYQQTPGQGLQFLFEYFSETQRNKGNFPGRFSGRQFSNSRSEMNVSTLELGDSALYLCASSLGGGTTDTQYFGPGTRLTVL.

This clone has just a few counts. The V and J genes are TRBV12-5 and TRBJ2-5; D is undetermined. Trimming shortened V by 2 bases and J by 3 bases, and 13 bases separated the two germline ends. Germline V gene lookup returns CDR1 LGHNT and CDR2 FRNRAP. The CDR3 has 15 residues. CDR3 in amino acids: CASGLRRGAKETQYF. DNA for the CDR3: TGTGCTAGTGGTTTGAGGAGAGGCGCGAAAGAGACCCAGTACTTC. Complete variable domain (other parts from reference TRBV12-5 and TRBJ2-5): DARVTQTPRHKVTEMGQEVTMRCQPILGHNTVFWYRQTMMQGLELLAYFRNRAPLDDSGMPKDRFSAEMPDATLATLKIQPSEPRDSAVYFCASGLRRGAKETQYFGPGTRLLVL.

The sample holds a few counts of this clone. This sequence joins TRBV30 and TRBJ1-2, with D unresolved. This CDR3 is 14 amino acids long. CDR1 is GTSNPN, CDR2 SVGIG, per germline (reference sequence). V was clipped by 0 bases and J by 4 bases, with 12 bases between them. The CDR3 sequence: CAWSVPRLLYGYTF. In nucleotides, the CDR3 is TGTGCCTGGAGTGTACCAAGACTACTCTATGGCTACACCTTC. Full variable domain (remainder filled in from reference TRBV30 and TRBJ1-2): SQTIHQWPATLVQPVGSPLSLECTVEGTSNPNLYWYRQAAGRGLQLLFYSVGIGQISSEVPQNLSASRPQDRQFILSSKKLLLSDSGFYLCAWSVPRLLYGYTFGSGTRLTVV.

CDR3 in DNA: TGTGCCAGTAGTATACCGGGGGGGCTTTACGAGCAGTACTTC. Residues: CASSIPGGLYEQYF. The chain is built from TRBV19 and TRBJ2-7; 8 nucleotides align to TRBD2. CDR1 is LNHDA, CDR2 SQIVND, per germline (reference sequence). The J segment lost 4 bases and the V segment lost 2 bases, leaving 4 bases of the junction unmatched. CDR3 length: 14 residues. The whole variable domain, filled in from reference TRBV19 and TRBJ2-7, reads DGGITQSPKYLFRKEGQNVTLSCEQNLNHDAMYWYRQDPGQGLRLIYYSQIVNDFQKGDIAEGYSVSREKKESFPLTVTSAQKNPTAFYLCASSIPGGLYEQYFGPGTRLTVT.

The sample holds a few counts of this clone. This sequence joins TRBV4-2 and TRBJ2-7; tentatively, D is TRBD1 (6 bases). Per the germline V gene, CDR1 is LGHNA and CDR2 is YNFKEQ. The CDR3 extends over 15 amino acids. V lost 4 bases, J lost 2 bases, and 15 bases lay in between. The CDR3 nucleotides are TGTGCCAGCAGCCGCGCAGGACAGTCCGCCTACGAGCAGTACTTC. As protein: CASSRAGQSAYEQYF.

This chain links TRBV28 with TRBJ1-5; D may be TRBD1 (6 bases). The CDR3 contains 13 residues. Trimming cost V 5 bases and J 10 bases, with 15 bases left between them. The germline gives CDR1 MDHEN, CDR2 SYDVKM. The CDR3 region is CASSTDSSGPQHF. CDR3 coding DNA: TGTGCCAGCAGTACGGACAGTAGTGGACCCCAGCATTTT.

The table lists this clone with a few counts. The chain links TRBV7-2 to TRBJ1-4; D unclear. The CDR3 extends over 12 amino acids. Trimming left V 5 bases short and J 16 bases short, with 17 bases between. CDR1 SGHTA and CDR2 FQGNSA come from the germline V gene. In nucleotides, the CDR3 is TGTGCCAGCAGCCCCGAGTATGGGCGTGCGTTTTTT. Its translation is CASSPEYGRAFF.